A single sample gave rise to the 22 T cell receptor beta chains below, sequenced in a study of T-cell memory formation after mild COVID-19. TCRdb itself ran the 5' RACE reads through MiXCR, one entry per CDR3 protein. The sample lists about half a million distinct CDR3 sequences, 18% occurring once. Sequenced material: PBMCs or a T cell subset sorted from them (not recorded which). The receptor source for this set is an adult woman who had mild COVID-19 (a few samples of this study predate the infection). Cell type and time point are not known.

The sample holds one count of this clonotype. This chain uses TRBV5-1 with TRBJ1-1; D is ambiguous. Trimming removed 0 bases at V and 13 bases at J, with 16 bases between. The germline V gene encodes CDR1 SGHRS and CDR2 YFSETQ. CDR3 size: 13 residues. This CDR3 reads CASSLDTVRNGFF. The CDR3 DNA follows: TGCGCCAGCAGCTTGGATACCGTTAGGAACGGTTTCTTT.

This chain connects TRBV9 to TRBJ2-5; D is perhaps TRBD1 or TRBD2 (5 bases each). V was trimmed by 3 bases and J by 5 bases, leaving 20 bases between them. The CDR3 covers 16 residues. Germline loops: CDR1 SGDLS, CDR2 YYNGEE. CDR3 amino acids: CASSAPRGDGVETQYF. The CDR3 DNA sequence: TGTGCCAGCAGCGCACCGAGAGGGGACGGGGTGGAGACCCAGTACTTC.

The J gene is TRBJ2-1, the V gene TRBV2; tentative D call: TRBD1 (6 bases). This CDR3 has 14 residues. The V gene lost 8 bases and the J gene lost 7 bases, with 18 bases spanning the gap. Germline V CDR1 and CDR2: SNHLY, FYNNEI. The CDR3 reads CASFSAGELNEQFF. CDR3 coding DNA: TGTGCCAGCTTTTCAGCAGGGGAATTAAATGAGCAGTTCTTC.

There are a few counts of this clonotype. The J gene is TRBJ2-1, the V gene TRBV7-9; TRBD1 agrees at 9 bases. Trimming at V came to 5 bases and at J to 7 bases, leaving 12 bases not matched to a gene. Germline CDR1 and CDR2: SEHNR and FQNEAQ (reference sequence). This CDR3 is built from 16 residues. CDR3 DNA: TGTGCCAGCAGCCCTGATAGGGACAGGGCAAGAAATGAGCAGTTCTTC. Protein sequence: CASSPDRDRARNEQFF. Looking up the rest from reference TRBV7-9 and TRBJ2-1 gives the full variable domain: DTGVSQNPRHKITKRGQNVTFRCDPISEHNRLYWYRQTLGQGPEFLTYFQNEAQLEKSRLLSDRFSAERPKGSFSTLEIQRTEQGDSAMYLCASSPDRDRARNEQFFGPGTRLTVL.

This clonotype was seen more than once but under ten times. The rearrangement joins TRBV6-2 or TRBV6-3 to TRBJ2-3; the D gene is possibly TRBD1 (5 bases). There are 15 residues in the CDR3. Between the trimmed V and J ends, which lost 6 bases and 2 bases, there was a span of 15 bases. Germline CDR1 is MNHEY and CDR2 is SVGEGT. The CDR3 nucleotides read TGTGCCAGCAGACGAGACAGAACTCTCACAGATACGCAGTATTTT. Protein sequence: CASRRDRTLTDTQYF.

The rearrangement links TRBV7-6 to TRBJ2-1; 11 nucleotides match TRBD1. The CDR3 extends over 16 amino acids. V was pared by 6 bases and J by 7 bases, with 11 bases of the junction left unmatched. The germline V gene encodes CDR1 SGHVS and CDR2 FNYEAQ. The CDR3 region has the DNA TGTGCCAGCAGTGGGACCGGGACAGGGGGGTGGAATGAGCAGTTCTTC. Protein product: CASSGTGTGGWNEQFF.

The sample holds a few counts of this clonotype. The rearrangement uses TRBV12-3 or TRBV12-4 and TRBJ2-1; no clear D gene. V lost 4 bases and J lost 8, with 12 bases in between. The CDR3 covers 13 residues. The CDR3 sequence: CASSSLGPDEQFF. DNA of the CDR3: TGTGCCAGCAGTTCACTCGGACCAGATGAGCAGTTCTTC.

The CDR3 DNA reads as TGTGCCAGCAGCGCGACCGGGTCCCACTATGGCTACACCTTC. Protein: CASSATGSHYGYTF. The rearrangement uses TRBV9 and TRBJ1-2; D uncertain. In germline, CDR1 is SGDLS, CDR2 YYNGEE. Trimming left V 3 bases short and J 3 bases short, with 12 bases between. The CDR3 sequence is 14 residues long. Full variable domain (outside the CDR3, taken from reference TRBV9 and TRBJ1-2): DSGVTQTPKHLITATGQRVTLRCSPRSGDLSVYWYQQSLDQGLQFLIQYYNGEERAKGNILERFSAQQFPDLHSELNLSSLELGDSALYFCASSATGSHYGYTFGSGTRLTVV.

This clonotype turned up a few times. CDR3 coding DNA: TGTGCCAGCAGCTTAGCGGGGGCCACTGAAGCTTTCTTT. Protein product: CASSLAGATEAFF. This chain joins TRBV11-2 and TRBJ1-1; tentatively, D is TRBD1 (6 bases). Deletions cut 1 base from V and 4 bases from J, with 7 bases between. Germline V CDR1 and CDR2: SGHAT, FQNNGV. The CDR3 covers 13 residues.

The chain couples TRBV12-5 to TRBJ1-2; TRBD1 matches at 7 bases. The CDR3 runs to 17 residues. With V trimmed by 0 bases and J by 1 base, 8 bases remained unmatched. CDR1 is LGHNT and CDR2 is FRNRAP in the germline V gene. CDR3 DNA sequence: TGTGCTAGTGGTTTGGTACTAGTCGGGACAGTTAACTATGGCTACACCTTC. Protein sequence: CASGLVLVGTVNYGYTF.

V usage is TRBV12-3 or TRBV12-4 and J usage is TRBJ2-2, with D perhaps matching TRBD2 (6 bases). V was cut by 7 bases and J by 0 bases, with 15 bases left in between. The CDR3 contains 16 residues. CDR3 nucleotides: TGTGCCAGCACCATGTGGGGGGTGACGAACACCGGGGAGCTGTTTTTT. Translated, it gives CASTMWGVTNTGELFF.

CDR3 protein: CASSLSPSSYNEQFF. Written as DNA, the CDR3 is TGTGCCAGCAGCTTATCCCCAAGCTCCTACAATGAGCAGTTCTTC. The chain uses TRBV7-3 and TRBJ2-1; no clear D gene. Germline CDR1 reads SGHTA; CDR2 reads FQGTGA. Between the trimmed V and J ends, which lost 2 bases and 0 bases, there was a span of 8 bases. The CDR3 loop spans 15 amino acids.

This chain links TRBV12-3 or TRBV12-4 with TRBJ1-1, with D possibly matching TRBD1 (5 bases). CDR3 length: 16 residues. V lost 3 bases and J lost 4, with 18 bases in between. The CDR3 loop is CASSLPVRPGSTEAFF. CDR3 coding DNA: TGTGCCAGCAGTTTGCCAGTTAGGCCAGGGAGCACTGAAGCTTTCTTT.

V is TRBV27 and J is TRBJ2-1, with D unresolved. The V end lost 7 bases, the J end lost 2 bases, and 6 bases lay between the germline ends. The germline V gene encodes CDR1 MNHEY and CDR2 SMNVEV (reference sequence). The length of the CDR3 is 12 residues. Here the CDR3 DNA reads TGTGCCAGCATTAGTGCCTACAATGAGCAGTTCTTC. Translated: CASISAYNEQFF.

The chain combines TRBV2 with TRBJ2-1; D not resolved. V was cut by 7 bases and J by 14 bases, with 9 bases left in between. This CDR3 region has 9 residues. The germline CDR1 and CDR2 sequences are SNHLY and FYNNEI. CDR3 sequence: CASKAVEFF. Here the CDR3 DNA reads TGTGCCAGCAAGGCCGTGGAGTTCTTC.

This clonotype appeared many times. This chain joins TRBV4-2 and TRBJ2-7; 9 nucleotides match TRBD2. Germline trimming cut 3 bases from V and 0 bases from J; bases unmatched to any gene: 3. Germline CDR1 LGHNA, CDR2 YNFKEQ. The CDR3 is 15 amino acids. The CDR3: CASSQLAGSSYEQYF. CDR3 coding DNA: TGTGCCAGCAGCCAGCTAGCGGGGAGCTCCTACGAGCAGTACTTC.

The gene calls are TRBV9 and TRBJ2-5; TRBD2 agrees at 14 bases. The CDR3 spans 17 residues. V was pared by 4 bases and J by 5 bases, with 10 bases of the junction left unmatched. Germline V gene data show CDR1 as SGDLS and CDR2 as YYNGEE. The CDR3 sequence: CASSPGLAGVFEETQYF. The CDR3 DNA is TGTGCCAGCAGCCCGGGACTAGCGGGAGTATTCGAGGAGACCCAGTACTTC.

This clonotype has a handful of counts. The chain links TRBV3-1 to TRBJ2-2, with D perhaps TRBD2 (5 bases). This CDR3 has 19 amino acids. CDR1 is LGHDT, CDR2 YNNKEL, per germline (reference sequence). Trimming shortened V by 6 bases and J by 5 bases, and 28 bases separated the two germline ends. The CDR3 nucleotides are TGTGCCAGCAGTACCCGATCCGGGTCCATAACGGGGATTACCGGGGAGCTGTTTTTT. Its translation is CASSTRSGSITGITGELFF.

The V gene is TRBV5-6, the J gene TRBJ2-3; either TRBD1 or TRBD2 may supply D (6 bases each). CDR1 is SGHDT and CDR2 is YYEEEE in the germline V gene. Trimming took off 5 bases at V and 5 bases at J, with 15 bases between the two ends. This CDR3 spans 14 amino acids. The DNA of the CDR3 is TGTGCCAGCAGTCATTGGAGGGGGGAAGATACGCAGTATTTT. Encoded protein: CASSHWRGEDTQYF.

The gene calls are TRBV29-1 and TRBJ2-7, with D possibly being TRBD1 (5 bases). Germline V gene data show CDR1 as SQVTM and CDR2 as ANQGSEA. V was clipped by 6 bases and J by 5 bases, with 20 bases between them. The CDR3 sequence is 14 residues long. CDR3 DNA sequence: TGCAGCGTCCCCGAAAGGGGTAATAGGGACGAGCAGTACTTC. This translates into CSVPERGNRDEQYF.

CDR3 DNA: TGCAGCGTTGTGCGGGGACTCGGCTACACCTTC. This sequence encodes CSVVRGLGYTF. The chain carries TRBV29-1 and TRBJ1-2, with D tentatively TRBD1 (5 bases). Germline V gene data show CDR1 as SQVTM and CDR2 as ANQGSEA. The length of the CDR3 is 11 residues. The ends were cut back, 4 bases at V and 8 bases at J, with 11 bases in the middle. The complete variable domain, with remaining parts taken from reference TRBV29-1 and TRBJ1-2, reads SAVISQKPSRDICQRGTSLTIQCQVDSQVTMMFWYRQQPGQSLTLIATANQGSEATYESGFVIDKFPISRPNLTFSTLTVSNMSPEDSSIYLCSVVRGLGYTFGSGTRLTVV.

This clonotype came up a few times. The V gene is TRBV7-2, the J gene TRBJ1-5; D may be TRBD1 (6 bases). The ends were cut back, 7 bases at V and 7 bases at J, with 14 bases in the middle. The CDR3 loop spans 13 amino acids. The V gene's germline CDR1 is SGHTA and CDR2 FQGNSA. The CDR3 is CASTEGGTQPQHF. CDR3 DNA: TGTGCCAGCACGGAGGGGGGGACACAGCCCCAGCATTTT.